This paragraph reports one T cell receptor (beta chain). This entry is derived from a study of blood T cells in healthy people across ages. Combining a sample-barcoded 5' primer with a J-beta primer mix, a second PCR ran for about 7 to 12 cycles. One entry per CDR3 protein results from TCRdb running MiXCR on the 5' RACE reads. The table shows more than 1,400,000 distinct CDR3 sequences, with roughly 40% occurring only once. The clonotype was recovered from a woman aged 18-29 years in good health. The material sequenced was blood.

CDR3 coding DNA: TGTGCCAGCAGTCGCCCTAATTCACCCCTCCACTTT. This codes for CASSRPNSPLHF. V gene TRBV12-3 or TRBV12-4 combines with J gene TRBJ1-6; D remains ambiguous. The V end was cut by 5 bases, the J end by 6 bases, with 5 bases between. The length of the CDR3 is 12 residues.